This T cell receptor beta chain stems from a study of blood T cell repertoires in COVID-19. Study-wide background: COVID-19 samples from acute and convalescent phases originated in the United States, Italy and Spain. The cDNA or gDNA used as material had been derived from T cells, B-cell-depleted T cells, or PBMCs.

Per the original methods: Estimates of nucleated cell counts were drawn from the amplification of reference gene primers. The repertoire was sequenced with immunoSEQ multiplex PCR; TCRdb's copy has only in-frame clones and lacks some. V, J and clone size derive from that table, while D and trimming were established from the DNA sequence. The table records tens of thousands of clones, around 82% of them present only once. Trimming left V 7 bases short and J 2 bases short, with 4 bases between. The CDR3 extends over 11 amino acids. Germline V lookup: CDR1 MNHEY, CDR2 SMNVEV (reference sequence). This clonotype was obtained from a human donor in a cohort sampled during active COVID-19. This sequence joins TRBV27 and TRBJ2-3, with unresolved D. Sequencing used peripheral blood. CDR3 residues: CASKHTDTQYF. For the CDR3, the DNA is TGTGCCAGCAAACACACAGATACGCAGTATTTT.